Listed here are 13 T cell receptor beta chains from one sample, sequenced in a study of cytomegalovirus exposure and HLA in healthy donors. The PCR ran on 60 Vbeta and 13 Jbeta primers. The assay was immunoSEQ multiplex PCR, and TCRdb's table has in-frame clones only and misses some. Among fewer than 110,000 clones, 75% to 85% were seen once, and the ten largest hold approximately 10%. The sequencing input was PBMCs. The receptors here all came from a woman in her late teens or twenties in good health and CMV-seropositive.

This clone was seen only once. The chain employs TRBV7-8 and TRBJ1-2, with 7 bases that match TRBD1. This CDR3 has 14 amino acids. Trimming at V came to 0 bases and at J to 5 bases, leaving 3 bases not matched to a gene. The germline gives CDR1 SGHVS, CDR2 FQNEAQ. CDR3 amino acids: CASSLAGTDYGYTF. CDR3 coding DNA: TGTGCCAGCAGCTTAGCGGGGACAGATTATGGCTACACCTTC.

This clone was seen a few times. The CDR3 bases are TGCGCCAGCAGTGAGTCTGACAGGGGGGATTATGGTCAGCCCCAGCATTTT. Its translation: CASSESDRGDYGQPQHF. The gene calls are TRBV10-1 and TRBJ1-5; 9 bases map to TRBD1. V lost 0 bases to trimming and J lost 6 bases; unmatched junction nucleotides: 9. The CDR3 spans 17 residues. Per the germline V gene, CDR1 is WNHNN and CDR2 is SYGVQD (reference sequence).

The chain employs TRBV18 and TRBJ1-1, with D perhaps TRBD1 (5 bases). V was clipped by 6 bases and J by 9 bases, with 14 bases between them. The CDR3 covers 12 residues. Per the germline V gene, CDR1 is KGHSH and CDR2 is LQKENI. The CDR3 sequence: CASSPGGDQAFF. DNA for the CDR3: TGTGCCAGCTCTCCGGGGGGGGATCAAGCTTTCTTT.

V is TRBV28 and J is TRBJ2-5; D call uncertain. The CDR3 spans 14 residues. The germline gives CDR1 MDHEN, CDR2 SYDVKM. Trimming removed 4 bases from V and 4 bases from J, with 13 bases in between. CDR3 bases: TGTGCCAGCAGTTCTCGACCTCCGGGAGAGACCCAGTACTTC. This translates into CASSSRPPGETQYF.

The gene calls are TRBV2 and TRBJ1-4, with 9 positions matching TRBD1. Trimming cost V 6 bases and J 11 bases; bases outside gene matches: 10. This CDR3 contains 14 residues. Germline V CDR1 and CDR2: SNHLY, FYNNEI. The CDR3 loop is CASREDRGLQKLFF. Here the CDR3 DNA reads TGTGCCAGCAGGGAGGACAGGGGTTTGCAGAAACTGTTTTTT.

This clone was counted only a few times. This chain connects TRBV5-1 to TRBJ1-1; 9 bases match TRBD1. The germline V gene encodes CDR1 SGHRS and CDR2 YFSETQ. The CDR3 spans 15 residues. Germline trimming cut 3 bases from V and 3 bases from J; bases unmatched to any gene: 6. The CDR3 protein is CASSSETGGYTEAFF. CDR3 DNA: TGCGCCAGCAGCTCAGAGACAGGGGGGTACACTGAAGCTTTCTTT. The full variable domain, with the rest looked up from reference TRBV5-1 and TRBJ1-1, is KAGVTQTPRYLIKTRGQQVTLSCSPISGHRSVSWYQQTPGQGLQFLFEYFSETQRNKGNFPGRFSGRQFSNSRSEMNVSTLELGDSALYLCASSSETGGYTEAFFGQGTRLTVV.

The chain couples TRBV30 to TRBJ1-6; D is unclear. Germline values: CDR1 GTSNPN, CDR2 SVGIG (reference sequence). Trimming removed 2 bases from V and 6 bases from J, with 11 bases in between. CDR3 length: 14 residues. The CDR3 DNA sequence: TGTGCCTGGAGTACGACTGGGAGTAATTCACCCCTCCACTTT. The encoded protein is CAWSTTGSNSPLHF.

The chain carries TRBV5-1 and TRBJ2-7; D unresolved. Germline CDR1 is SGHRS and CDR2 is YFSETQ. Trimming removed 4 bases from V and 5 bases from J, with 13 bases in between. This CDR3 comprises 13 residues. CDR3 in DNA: TGCGCCAGCAGCCCCCTCGGGTACCACGAGCAGTACTTC. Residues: CASSPLGYHEQYF.

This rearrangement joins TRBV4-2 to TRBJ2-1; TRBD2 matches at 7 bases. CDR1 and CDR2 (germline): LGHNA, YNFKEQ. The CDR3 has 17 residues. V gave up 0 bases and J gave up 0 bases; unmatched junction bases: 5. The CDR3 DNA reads TGTGCCAGCAGCCAAGAACCGGGCGGGAGCTCCTACAATGAGCAGTTCTTC. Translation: CASSQEPGGSSYNEQFF.

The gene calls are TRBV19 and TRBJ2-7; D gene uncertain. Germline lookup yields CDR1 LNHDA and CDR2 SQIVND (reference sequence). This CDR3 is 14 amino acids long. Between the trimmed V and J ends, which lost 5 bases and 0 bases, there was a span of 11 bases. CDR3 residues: CASSHPGFSYEQYF. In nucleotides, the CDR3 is TGTGCCAGTAGTCATCCGGGTTTCTCCTACGAGCAGTACTTC.

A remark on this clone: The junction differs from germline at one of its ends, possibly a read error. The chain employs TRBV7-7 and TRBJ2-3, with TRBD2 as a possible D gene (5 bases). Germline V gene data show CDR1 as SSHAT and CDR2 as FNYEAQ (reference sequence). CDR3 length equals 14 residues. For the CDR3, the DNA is TGTGCTAGCAGCCCGTGGGAGTCCGCAGATACGCAGTATTTT. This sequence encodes CASSPWESADTQYF.

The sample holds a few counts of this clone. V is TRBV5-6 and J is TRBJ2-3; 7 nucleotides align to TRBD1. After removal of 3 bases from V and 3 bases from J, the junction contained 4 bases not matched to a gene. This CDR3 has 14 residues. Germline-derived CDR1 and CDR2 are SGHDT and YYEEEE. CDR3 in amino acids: CASSSQGITDTQYF. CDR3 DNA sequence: TGTGCCAGCAGCTCACAGGGGATAACAGATACGCAGTATTTT.

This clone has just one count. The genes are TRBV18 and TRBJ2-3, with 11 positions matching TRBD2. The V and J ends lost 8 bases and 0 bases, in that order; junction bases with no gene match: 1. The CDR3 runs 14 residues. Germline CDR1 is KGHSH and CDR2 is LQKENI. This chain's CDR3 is CASGTSGSTDTQYF. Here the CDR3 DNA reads TGTGCCAGCGGGACTAGCGGAAGCACAGATACGCAGTATTTT.